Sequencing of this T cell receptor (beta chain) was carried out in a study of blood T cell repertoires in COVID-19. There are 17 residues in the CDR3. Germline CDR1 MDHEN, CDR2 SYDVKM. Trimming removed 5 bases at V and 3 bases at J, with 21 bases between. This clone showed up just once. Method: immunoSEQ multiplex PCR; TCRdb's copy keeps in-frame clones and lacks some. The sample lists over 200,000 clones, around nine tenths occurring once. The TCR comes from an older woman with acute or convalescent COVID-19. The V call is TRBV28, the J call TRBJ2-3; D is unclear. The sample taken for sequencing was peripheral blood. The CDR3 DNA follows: TGTGCCAGCAGTGTCGCAGGCACCGCTTTTGGAACAGATACGCAGTATTTT. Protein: CASSVAGTAFGTDTQYF.